The 7 T cell receptor beta chains below come from one sample, sequenced in a study of blood T cell repertoires in COVID-19. Profiled with immunoSEQ multiplex PCR; TCRdb holds only in-frame clones, not every one. The sample lists roughly 170,000 clones, around 83% seen once, with 3.6% in the top ten. Material for sequencing was PBMCs or T cells enriched from blood (not recorded which). The receptor set was obtained from a woman aged 45-65 years in a cohort exposed to, infected with or recovered from COVID-19 (not recorded which).

This clone was observed a handful of times. The J gene is TRBJ2-3, the V gene TRBV7-9; TRBD2 matches 9 bases. The junction had 4 bases not matched to a gene; V was cut back by 1 base and J by 2 bases. The V gene's germline CDR1 is SEHNR and CDR2 FQNEAQ (reference sequence). The CDR3 has 16 residues. The CDR3 DNA reads TGTGCCAGCAGCTTAGGGCTAGCGGGGAACACAGATACGCAGTATTTT. Amino acids: CASSLGLAGNTDTQYF.

About this clone: The identical CDR3 is also encoded by other nucleotide sequences in the sample. This rearrangement joins TRBV28 to TRBJ2-6; D is uncertain. CDR1 MDHEN and CDR2 SYDVKM come from the germline V gene. This CDR3 spans 13 amino acids. Trimming removed 6 bases at V and 0 bases at J, with 3 bases between. The CDR3 coding sequence is TGTGCCAGCAGCCTCTCTGGGGCCAACGTCCTGACTTTC. Translation: CASSLSGANVLTF.

This clone turned up a few times. This sequence joins TRBV14 and TRBJ1-1; the D is unclear. V dropped 5 bases and J dropped 2 bases, with 18 bases sitting between them. Germline CDR1 and CDR2: SGHDN and FVKESK. This CDR3 spans 16 amino acids. CDR3 nucleotides: TGTGCCAGCAGCACTTCAAACCGATTATCAAACACTGAAGCTTTCTTT. It codes for CASSTSNRLSNTEAFF.

The V call is TRBV6-1, the J call TRBJ1-4; TRBD1 matches at 8 bases. CDR3 length: 17 amino acids. The V segment lost 3 bases and the J segment 3 bases; nucleotides outside the gene matches: 9. Germline V gene data show CDR1 as MNHNS and CDR2 as SASEGT. CDR3 protein: CASSDPGQGLPNEKLFF. The CDR3, as DNA: TGTGCCAGCAGTGACCCCGGACAGGGTCTTCCTAATGAAAAACTGTTTTTT.

The J gene is TRBJ2-7, the V gene TRBV19, with D perhaps TRBD2 (5 bases). The CDR3 spans 13 residues. CDR1 is LNHDA, CDR2 SQIVND, per germline (reference sequence). The germline V and J ends were trimmed by 7 bases and 3 bases, with 13 bases remaining between them. CDR3 in DNA: TGTGCCAGTAAAGAAGCGGCTCGCTACGAGCAGTACTTC. It yields the protein CASKEAARYEQYF.

This chain links TRBV4-3 with TRBJ2-1; the D gene is possibly TRBD2 (6 bases). The CDR3 runs 18 residues. Trimming stripped 1 base from V and 0 bases from J, with 16 bases between. Per the germline V gene, CDR1 is LGHNA and CDR2 is YSLEER. The CDR3 DNA sequence: TGCGCCAGCAGCCAAGCAGGGAACCGGGGGAGCTCCTACAATGAGCAGTTCTTC. This codes for CASSQAGNRGSSYNEQFF.

This clone was detected only once. The rearrangement uses TRBV7-2 and TRBJ1-5; D is undetermined. From germline, CDR1 is SGHTA and CDR2 FQGNSA. The ends were cut back, 2 bases at V and 3 bases at J, with 5 bases in the middle. The CDR3 spans 13 residues. CDR3 amino acids: CASSLSFNQPQHF. Written as DNA, the CDR3 is TGTGCCAGCAGCTTAAGCTTCAATCAGCCCCAGCATTTT.